The 16 T cell receptor beta chains below all came from one sample that was sequenced in a study of blood T cell repertoires in COVID-19. Assay: immunoSEQ multiplex PCR; the TCRdb copy retains only in-frame clones and omits some. The table shows hundreds of thousands of clones, with roughly nine tenths occurring only once. The material sequenced was PBMCs or T cells enriched from blood (not recorded which). The receptor source for this set is a woman aged 45-60 years in a cohort exposed to, infected with or recovered from COVID-19 (not recorded which).

The genes are TRBV19 and TRBJ1-2, with no clear D. The CDR3 totals 13 residues. Looked up from germline, CDR1 is LNHDA and CDR2 is SQIVND (reference sequence). Trimming removed 5 bases at V and 6 bases at J, with 13 bases between. The CDR3 region has the DNA TGTGCCAGTAGTGTTAAGTTAGTTAATGGCTACACCTTC. Amino acids: CASSVKLVNGYTF.

On this clone: The junction departs from the called germline gene at one end, perhaps through a read error. The chain links TRBV5-8 to TRBJ2-7; D not certain. The germline V gene has CDR1 SGHTS and CDR2 YDEGEE. The CDR3 consists of 11 residues. CDR3 nucleotide sequence: TGTGCCAGCGGCTTGCTTTACGAGCAGTACTTC. This translates into CASGLLYEQYF.

The chain employs TRBV7-2 and TRBJ2-5, with D hard to call. V was clipped by 4 bases and J by 7 bases, with 13 bases between them. The CDR3 totals 13 residues. The germline V gene has CDR1 SGHTA and CDR2 FQGNSA. CDR3 DNA sequence: TGTGCCAGCAGCTCCGGAGCGTATGGGACCCAGTACTTC. Its translation is CASSSGAYGTQYF. The full variable domain, with the rest looked up from reference TRBV7-2 and TRBJ2-5, is GAGVSQSPSNKVTEKGKDVELRCDPISGHTALYWYRQSLGQGLEFLIYFQGNSAPDKSGLPSDRFSAERTGGSVSTLTIQRTQQEDSAVYLCASSSGAYGTQYFGPGTRLLVL.

This chain joins TRBV28 and TRBJ1-2; TRBD1 agrees at 8 bases. This CDR3 spans 13 amino acids. The ends lost 5 bases at V and 3 bases at J; junction bases unmatched: 2. Looked up from germline, CDR1 is MDHEN and CDR2 is SYDVKM. The CDR3 is CASSPGQDYGYTF. DNA of the CDR3: TGTGCCAGCAGTCCGGGACAGGACTATGGCTACACCTTC.

This clone was detected only once. The chain couples TRBV6-6 to TRBJ1-2, with D perhaps matching TRBD1 (6 bases). This CDR3 contains 14 residues. With 6 bases removed from V and 7 bases from J, the gap between germline ends came to 18 bases. Germline V lookup: CDR1 MNHNY, CDR2 SVGAGI (reference sequence). CDR3: CASRPGGGAGGYTF. CDR3 in DNA: TGTGCCAGCAGACCTGGCGGGGGGGCGGGTGGCTACACCTTC.

The rearrangement uses TRBV19 and TRBJ1-5; TRBD1 matches 8 bases. The CDR3 has 15 amino acids. The V and J ends lost 1 base and 2 bases, in that order; junction bases with no gene match: 1. CDR1 and CDR2 (germline): LNHDA, SQIVND (reference sequence). The CDR3 protein is CASSIVTGGNQPQHF. CDR3 DNA: TGTGCCAGTAGTATAGTGACAGGGGGCAATCAGCCCCAGCATTTT.

The CDR3 region is CASSLGITGDGYGYTF. The DNA for the CDR3 is TGCGCCAGCAGCTTGGGCATCACAGGGGATGGCTATGGCTACACCTTC. J is TRBJ1-2 and V is TRBV5-1; 7 bases match TRBD1. The CDR3 contains 16 residues. Per germline, CDR1 SGHRS and CDR2 YFSETQ. V lost 0 bases and J lost 4; bases outside the gene matches: 9.

This clone was found a few times. The rearrangement links TRBV11-2 to TRBJ2-7; 9 bases match TRBD2. Per germline, CDR1 SGHAT and CDR2 FQNNGV. Trimming at V came to 1 base and at J to 1 base, leaving 2 bases not matched to a gene. This CDR3 has 15 residues. The CDR3 DNA follows: TGTGCCAGCAGCTTAGCTAGCGGGGTTTCCTACGAGCAGTACTTC. It translates to CASSLASGVSYEQYF.

This clone has only one observation. The CDR3 DNA follows: TGTGCCAGCAGCCCCCGACAGGTGTACACAGATACGCAGTATTTT. The encoded protein is CASSPRQVYTDTQYF. This rearrangement joins TRBV7-8 to TRBJ2-3; maybe TRBD1 (6 bases). Germline V CDR1 and CDR2: SGHVS, FQNEAQ. Trimming cost V 5 bases and J 2 bases, with 14 bases left between them. This CDR3 is built from 15 residues.

This chain links TRBV7-8 with TRBJ1-1; D unresolved. The germline CDR1 and CDR2 sequences are SGHVS and FQNEAQ. The CDR3 extends over 16 amino acids. V dropped 1 base and J dropped 1 base, with 13 bases sitting between them. CDR3: CASSLGLYGENTEAFF. The DNA of the CDR3 is TGTGCCAGCAGCTTAGGTTTATATGGAGAGAACACTGAAGCTTTCTTT. Supplemented by reference TRBV7-8 and TRBJ1-1, the full variable domain reads GAGVSQSPRYKVAKRGQDVALRCDPISGHVSLFWYQQALGQGPEFLTYFQNEAQLDKSGLPSDRFFAERPEGSVSTLKIQRTQQEDSAVYLCASSLGLYGENTEAFFGQGTRLTVV.

This clone has more than one count but fewer than ten. The chain recombines TRBV11-1 with TRBJ2-7; D is perhaps TRBD1 (6 bases). CDR3 size: 13 residues. V lost 5 bases, J lost 2 bases, and 10 bases lay in between. Germline-derived CDR1 and CDR2 are SGHAT and FQDESV (reference sequence). The CDR3 DNA reads TGTGCCAGCAGCCGACAGGACCCCTACGAGCAGTACTTC. It is translated as CASSRQDPYEQYF.

The rearrangement uses TRBV11-2 and TRBJ1-2; 8 bases match TRBD1. Trimming took 5 bases from V and 6 from J; bases not matched to a gene: 8. The germline V gene encodes CDR1 SGHAT and CDR2 FQNNGV. The CDR3 consists of 14 residues. In DNA form, the CDR3 reads TGTGCCAGCAGCCAAGGAGACAGGGGTGATGGCTACACCTTC. It encodes CASSQGDRGDGYTF.

V and J are TRBV29-1 and TRBJ1-1, with a possible D match to TRBD1 (6 bases). The CDR3 loop spans 11 amino acids. Germline V gene sequence: CDR1 SQVTM, CDR2 ANQGSEA. V was pared by 7 bases and J by 4 bases, with 10 bases between. Written as DNA, the CDR3 is TGCAGCGGAACAGGGACCACTGAAGCTTTCTTT. Translating it yields CSGTGTTEAFF.

V usage is TRBV19 and J usage is TRBJ1-1; D ambiguous. The germline V gene encodes CDR1 LNHDA and CDR2 SQIVND (reference sequence). The length of the CDR3 is 13 residues. Trimming removed 4 bases at V and 6 bases at J, with 12 bases between. The CDR3 nucleotides are TGTGCCAGTAGTAACCAAGCGGTTTCTGAAGCTTTCTTT. Its protein is CASSNQAVSEAFF.

The chain uses TRBV9 and TRBJ1-2, with 9 bases fitting TRBD1. The trim removed 3 bases at V and 8 bases at J, leaving 11 bases unmatched. The CDR3 loop spans 15 amino acids. Germline lookup yields CDR1 SGDLS and CDR2 YYNGEE. CDR3 sequence: CASSASGTGMEGYTF. The CDR3 region has the DNA TGTGCCAGCAGCGCGTCGGGGACAGGGATGGAGGGCTACACCTTC.

This chain links TRBV7-2 with TRBJ1-2, with D perhaps TRBD1 (6 bases). Trimming took off 8 bases at V and 4 bases at J, with 17 bases between the two ends. CDR3 length equals 14 residues. In germline, CDR1 is SGHTA, CDR2 FQGNSA. The CDR3 spells CASGERTALYGYTF. Written as DNA, the CDR3 is TGTGCCAGCGGTGAACGGACAGCGCTCTATGGCTACACCTTC.